A single sample gave rise to the 20 T cell receptor beta chains below, sequenced in a study of T cell responses to AZD1222 COVID-19 vaccine. Sequenced by immunoSEQ multiplex PCR; TCRdb stores in-frame clones only, minus some. This table holds under 150,000 clones, 90% to 95% found once. Here the sequenced sample was peripheral blood, taken on day 0 of AZD1222 vaccination. The receptors come from an adult in good health.

CDR3 nucleotides: TGTGCCAGCAACGAACAGGGGGTAGGTCAGCCCCAGCATTTT. Its protein product is CASNEQGVGQPQHF. This chain connects TRBV28 to TRBJ1-5, with 8 bases aligning to TRBD1. The V gene's germline CDR1 is MDHEN and CDR2 SYDVKM. The V gene end was trimmed by 7 bases and the J gene end by 6 bases; junction bases not matched to a gene: 8. The CDR3 loop spans 14 amino acids.

This chain connects TRBV7-9 to TRBJ2-7, with 10 bases lining up with TRBD1. From germline, CDR1 is SEHNR and CDR2 FQNEAQ (reference sequence). V shed 4 bases, J shed 4 bases, and the junction held 4 bases outside the gene matches. The CDR3 has 14 residues. Written as DNA, the CDR3 is TGTGCCAGCAGCTCGGGACAGGGGAGGTACGAGCAGTACTTC. Translation: CASSSGQGRYEQYF.

The chain links TRBV11-3 to TRBJ2-1, with TRBD2 as a possible D gene (6 bases). The CDR3 is made up of 14 amino acids. Germline assignment: CDR1 SGHNT and CDR2 YENEEA. Trimming removed 0 bases at V and 8 bases at J, with 11 bases between. In DNA, the CDR3 is TGTGCCAGCAGCTTAGAACGTTCTAGCGATGAGCAGTTCTTC. This gives the protein CASSLERSSDEQFF.

The chain uses TRBV11-1 and TRBJ2-3; D may be TRBD1 (6 bases). The germline CDR1 and CDR2 sequences are SGHAT and FQDESV (reference sequence). V lost 4 bases and J lost 4, with 15 bases in between. CDR3 size: 15 residues. CDR3 sequence: CASSSSGGGSDTQYF. CDR3 sequence (DNA): TGTGCCAGCAGCTCAAGTGGGGGCGGGTCAGATACGCAGTATTTT. The complete variable domain, with remaining parts taken from reference TRBV11-1 and TRBJ2-3, reads EAEVAQSPRYKITEKSQAVAFWCDPISGHATLYWYRQILGQGPELLVQFQDESVVDDSQLPKDRFSAERLKGVDSTLKIQPAELGDSAMYLCASSSSGGGSDTQYFGPGTRLTVL.

This clone was counted once. The rearrangement joins TRBV28 to TRBJ2-3; D call uncertain. The germline CDR1 and CDR2 sequences are MDHEN and SYDVKM. Trimming took 6 bases from V and 5 from J, leaving 9 bases between them. This CDR3 is 12 amino acids long. The CDR3 loop reads CASRLNRDTQYF. CDR3 coding DNA: TGTGCCAGCAGGTTAAATAGAGATACGCAGTATTTT.

The J gene is TRBJ2-1, the V gene TRBV19, with 11 nucleotides matching TRBD2. CDR3 length: 19 residues. CDR1 is LNHDA, CDR2 SQIVND, per germline (reference sequence). Trimming took 3 bases from V and 6 from J; bases not matched to a gene: 16. CDR3 amino acids: CASSIGRLAGTPLGNEQFF. In DNA form, the CDR3 reads TGTGCCAGTAGTATTGGGAGACTAGCGGGGACGCCACTGGGCAATGAGCAGTTCTTC.

This chain uses TRBV3-1 (or the pseudogene TRBV3-2) with TRBJ2-3, with D uncertain. Germline V gene data show CDR1 as LGHDT and CDR2 as YNNKEL (reference sequence). Trimming removed 4 bases from V and 6 bases from J, with 5 bases in between. This CDR3 is 11 amino acids long. The CDR3 nucleotides are TGTGCCAGCAGCCTAACCGATACGCAGTATTTT. Residues: CASSLTDTQYF.

V and J are TRBV5-1 and TRBJ1-2; TRBD1 matches at 10 bases. CDR3 length: 15 residues. With V trimmed by 5 bases and J by 4 bases, 8 bases remained unmatched. Germline CDR1 is SGHRS and CDR2 is YFSETQ. CDR3 residues: CASRYGTGVSYGYTF. The CDR3 DNA follows: TGCGCCAGCAGATACGGGACAGGGGTGAGCTATGGCTACACCTTC.

This sequence joins TRBV19 and TRBJ1-5, with 7 positions matching TRBD1. The V gene end was trimmed by 8 bases and the J gene end by 3 bases; junction bases not matched to a gene: 10. The CDR3 spans 15 residues. Germline V CDR1 and CDR2: LNHDA, SQIVND (reference sequence). CDR3 DNA sequence: TGTGCCAGTTCCCCCCGACAGGGTTTCAATCAGCCCCAGCATTTT. It translates to CASSPRQGFNQPQHF.

This chain links TRBV14 with TRBJ1-2; no reliable D call. Trimming removed 4 bases at V and 3 bases at J, with 12 bases between. The length of the CDR3 is 14 residues. Germline V CDR1 and CDR2: SGHDN, FVKESK. CDR3 coding DNA: TGTGCCAGCAGCCCCCCAAATTCTGACTATGGCTACACCTTC. Encoded protein: CASSPPNSDYGYTF.

The chain recombines TRBV21-1 with TRBJ1-5; TRBD1 is the table's D call, not checked against the DNA. TRBV21-1 is listed as a pseudogene. This CDR3 has 14 amino acids. Written as DNA, the CDR3 is TGTGCCAGCAGCAAAATCGACAGTATGCAGCCCCAGCATTTT. Its protein product is CASSKIDSMQPQHF.

J is TRBJ2-1 and V is TRBV14; D possibly corresponds to TRBD2 (6 bases). Germline values: CDR1 SGHDN, CDR2 FVKESK. Trimming pared 4 bases from V and 14 bases from J, leaving 15 bases between. The CDR3 covers 12 residues. DNA of the CDR3: TGTGCCAGCAGCCTCTGGGGCGGGATTGAGTTCTTC. Protein sequence: CASSLWGGIEFF.

This clone was recorded once. V usage is TRBV7-2 and J usage is TRBJ2-3; D possibly uses TRBD1 or TRBD2 (5 bases each). Germline lookup yields CDR1 SGHTA and CDR2 FQGNSA. Trimming took off 2 bases at V and 4 bases at J, with 10 bases between the two ends. The CDR3 consists of 14 residues. In nucleotides, the CDR3 is TGTGCCAGCAGCTTATTGGGGACGGCAGATACGCAGTATTTT. It is translated as CASSLLGTADTQYF.

This sequence joins TRBV12-5 and TRBJ2-2; 11 nucleotides line up with TRBD1. The V and J ends lost 6 bases and 6 bases, in that order; junction bases with no gene match: 6. The CDR3 is 15 amino acids. Germline V CDR1 and CDR2: LGHNT, FRNRAP. CDR3 DNA sequence: TGTGCTAGTGGCCAAAGGACAGGGGGCTCCGGGGAGCTGTTTTTT. Amino acids: CASGQRTGGSGELFF. Full variable domain (remainder filled in from reference TRBV12-5 and TRBJ2-2): DARVTQTPRHKVTEMGQEVTMRCQPILGHNTVFWYRQTMMQGLELLAYFRNRAPLDDSGMPKDRFSAEMPDATLATLKIQPSEPRDSAVYFCASGQRTGGSGELFFGEGSRLTVL.

Only one count was recorded for this clone. The V call is TRBV4-1, the J call TRBJ1-5; D remains unclear. Per the germline V gene, CDR1 is MGHRA and CDR2 is YSYEKL. The CDR3 loop spans 17 amino acids. Trimming shortened V by 1 base and J by 1 base, and 14 bases separated the two germline ends. The CDR3 region is CASSQVDLGFSNQPQHF. Here the CDR3 DNA reads TGCGCCAGCAGCCAAGTCGACCTGGGCTTCAGCAATCAGCCCCAGCATTTT.

The rearrangement joins TRBV27 to TRBJ2-7; the match to TRBD1 covers 9 bases. Germline V CDR1 and CDR2: MNHEY, SMNVEV (reference sequence). The CDR3 is 15 amino acids. With V trimmed by 6 bases and J by 5 bases, 11 bases remained unmatched. The CDR3 DNA reads as TGTGCCAGCAGGTTAGTACAGGGGGCGTTCAACGAGCAGTACTTC. Translating it yields CASRLVQGAFNEQYF.

This sequence joins TRBV5-4 and TRBJ1-2, with a possible D match to TRBD1 (6 bases). The germline V gene encodes CDR1 SGHNT and CDR2 YYREEE (reference sequence). V lost 4 bases and J lost 2, with 15 bases in between. This CDR3 region has 15 residues. The CDR3 DNA sequence: TGTGCCAGCAGCCATACCTACAGGGTAAACTATGGCTACACCTTC. Translating it yields CASSHTYRVNYGYTF.

The genes are TRBV6-5 and TRBJ1-4; a weak D match, TRBD1 (6 bases). Trimming cost V 5 bases and J 0 bases, with 10 bases left between them. The CDR3 contains 15 residues. CDR1 is MNHEY, CDR2 SVGAGI, per germline. The CDR3 is CASSTTGATNEKLFF. In DNA form, the CDR3 reads TGTGCCAGCAGTACGACAGGAGCAACTAATGAAAAACTGTTTTTT.

V usage is TRBV19 and J usage is TRBJ2-1, with 7 positions matching TRBD2. The J segment lost 4 bases and the V segment lost 3 bases, leaving 9 bases of the junction unmatched. CDR3 length equals 16 residues. Germline values: CDR1 LNHDA, CDR2 SQIVND (reference sequence). This CDR3 is CASSIFGGGAYNEQFF. The CDR3 region has the DNA TGTGCCAGTAGTATCTTTGGGGGAGGGGCTTACAATGAGCAGTTCTTC.

The rearrangement joins TRBV6-2 or TRBV6-3 to TRBJ1-5; D is uncertain. Trimming cost V 0 bases and J 6 bases, with 12 bases left between them. The CDR3 contains 15 residues. The germline gives CDR1 MNHEY, CDR2 SVGEGT. The CDR3 is CASSYSTLSGQPQHF. DNA of the CDR3: TGTGCCAGCAGTTACTCGACCCTTAGCGGTCAGCCCCAGCATTTT.